This TCR beta chain was profiled in a study of T cell changes during pregnancy in multiple sclerosis (dated by TCRdb to the late 2010s). Regarding the complete study: The study examined how the T cell repertoire changed over the course of pregnancy in women with multiple sclerosis.

The CDR3 contains 16 residues, cysteine and phenylalanine counted. Left in the record is the CDR3 DNA by itself, 48 bases read in frame from the first base. CDR1 and CDR2, per the germline V gene (reference sequence), are GTSNPN and SVGIG. Relative to germline, V is 3 bases shorter and J is 0 bases shorter, with 15 bases between their ends. A remark on this clone: Its antigen target is currently unknown. No much larger clone exists at a distance of one base, and base qualities are not known.

Library preparation used the immunoSEQ multiplex PCR assay. TCRdb stores this immuneACCESS table with in-frame sequences only. Part of the clones is absent; in the studies checked, under half of the shortfall reflects unresolved V genes, and no reason is known for the rest. The sample yields fewer than 80,000 clones; approximately 92% were counted once. Of the sample, just under 2% falls within the top ten clones. The sequence links TRBV30 to TRBJ2-4; TRBD1 could be the D gene, as 5 bases match. This clonotype was sampled from a female donor in good health, enrolled as a control in a pregnancy study. This material consisted of peripheral blood, taken in the third trimester of pregnancy. The CDR3 region: CAWSLTVDLAKNIQYF. The nucleotides read TGTGCCTGGAGCCTGACAGTCGATCTAGCCAAAAACATTCAGTACTTC.